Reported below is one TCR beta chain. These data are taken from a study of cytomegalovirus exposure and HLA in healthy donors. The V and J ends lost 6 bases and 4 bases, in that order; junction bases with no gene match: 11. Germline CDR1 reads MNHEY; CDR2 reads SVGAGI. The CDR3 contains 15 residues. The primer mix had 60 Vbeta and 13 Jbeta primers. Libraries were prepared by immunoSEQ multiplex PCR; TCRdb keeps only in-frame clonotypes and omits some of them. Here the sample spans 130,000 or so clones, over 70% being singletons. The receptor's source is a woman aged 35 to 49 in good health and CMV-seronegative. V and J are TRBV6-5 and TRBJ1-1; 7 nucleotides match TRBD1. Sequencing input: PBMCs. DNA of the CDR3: TGTGCCAGCAGGAAGTTCCCGGGACAGAGCACTGAAGCTTTCTTT. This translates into CASRKFPGQSTEAFF.